What follows describes a single T cell receptor (beta chain). Trimming cost V 7 bases and J 6 bases, with 6 bases left between them. The CDR3 runs to 10 residues. The germline V gene encodes CDR1 SNHLY and CDR2 FYNNEI. The data belong to a study of T cells in Graves' hyperthyroidism and ophthalmopathy. Authors of the study amplified TCR beta CDR3 regions from RNA transcripts. A set of HTBI primers served as the primers for a first-round RT-PCR of the TCR CDR3. Using its own MiXCR run on the multiplex PCR reads, TCRdb lists one record per CDR3 protein. There are about 640,000 distinct CDR3 sequences in the sample; less than 25% occur only once, and more than 30% lies in the top ten.

The chain carries TRBV2 and TRBJ2-5; D is possibly TRBD2 (5 bases). The specimen sequenced was blood. The sequence came from a young man with Graves' ophthalmopathy. As DNA, the CDR3 is TGTGCCAGCACGGGGAAGACCCAGTACTTC. Its translation: CASTGKTQYF.